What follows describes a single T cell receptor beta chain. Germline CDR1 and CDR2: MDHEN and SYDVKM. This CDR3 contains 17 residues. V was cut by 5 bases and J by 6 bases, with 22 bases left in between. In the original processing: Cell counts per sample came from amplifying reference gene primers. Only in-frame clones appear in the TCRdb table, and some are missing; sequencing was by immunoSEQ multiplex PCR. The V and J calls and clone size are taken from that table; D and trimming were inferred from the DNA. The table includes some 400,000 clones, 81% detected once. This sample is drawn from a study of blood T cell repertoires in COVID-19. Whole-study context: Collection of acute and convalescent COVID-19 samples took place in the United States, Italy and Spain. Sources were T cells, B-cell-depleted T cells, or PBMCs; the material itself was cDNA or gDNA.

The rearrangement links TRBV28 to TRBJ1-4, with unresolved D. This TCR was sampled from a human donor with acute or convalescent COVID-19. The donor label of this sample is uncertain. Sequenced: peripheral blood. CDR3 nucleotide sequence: TGTGCCAGCAGTCACGACGTGGATCGAGGGCTTGATGAAAAACTGTTTTTT. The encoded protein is CASSHDVDRGLDEKLFF.